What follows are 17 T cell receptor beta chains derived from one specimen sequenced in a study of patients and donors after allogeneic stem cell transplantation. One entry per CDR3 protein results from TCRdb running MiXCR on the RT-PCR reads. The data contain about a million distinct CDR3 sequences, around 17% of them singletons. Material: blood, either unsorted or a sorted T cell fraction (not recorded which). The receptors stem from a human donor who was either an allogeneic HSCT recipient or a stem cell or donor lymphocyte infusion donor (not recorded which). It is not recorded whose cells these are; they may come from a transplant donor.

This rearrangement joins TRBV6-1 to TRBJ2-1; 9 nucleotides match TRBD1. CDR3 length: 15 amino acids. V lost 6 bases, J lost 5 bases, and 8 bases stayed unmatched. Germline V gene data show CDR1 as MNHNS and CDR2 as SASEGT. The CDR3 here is CASRKPTGGHNEQFF. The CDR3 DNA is TGTGCCAGCAGGAAACCGACAGGGGGTCACAATGAGCAGTTCTTC.

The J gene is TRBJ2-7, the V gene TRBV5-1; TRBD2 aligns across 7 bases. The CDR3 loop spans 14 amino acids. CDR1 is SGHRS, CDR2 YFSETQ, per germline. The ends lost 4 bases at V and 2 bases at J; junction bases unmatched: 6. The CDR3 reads CASSPRDYPYEQYF. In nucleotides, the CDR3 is TGCGCCAGCAGCCCGAGGGACTACCCCTACGAGCAGTACTTC.

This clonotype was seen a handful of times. Here the CDR3 DNA reads TGTGCCTCCGCTTCGGAGACGGTCATTTCACCCCTCCACTTT. Translating gives CASASETVISPLHF. J is TRBJ1-6 and V is TRBV12-3 or TRBV12-4; D not certain. V lost 11 bases to trimming and J lost 9 bases, with 20 bases between them. CDR3 size: 14 residues.

The CDR3 DNA sequence: TGTGCCAGCAGCTCAACTACCGGACAGAACACTGAAGCTTTCTTT. Protein product: CASSSTTGQNTEAFF. This chain links TRBV7-9 with TRBJ1-1; D perhaps matches TRBD1 (5 bases). V lost 4 bases, J lost 1 base, and 13 bases lay in between. From germline, CDR1 is SEHNR and CDR2 FQNEAQ (reference sequence). This CDR3 spans 15 amino acids.

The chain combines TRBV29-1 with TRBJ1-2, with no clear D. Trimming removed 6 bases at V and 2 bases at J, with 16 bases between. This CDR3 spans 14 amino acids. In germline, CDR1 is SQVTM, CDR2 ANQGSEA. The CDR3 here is CSVRDRLLNYGYTF. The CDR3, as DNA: TGCAGCGTCCGGGATCGACTCTTGAACTATGGCTACACCTTC.

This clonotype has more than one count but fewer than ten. The CDR3 spells CASSGGTSGDLNTQYF. CDR3 coding DNA: TGTGCCAGCAGTGGCGGAACTAGCGGGGATTTGAATACGCAGTATTTT. The rearrangement links TRBV2 to TRBJ2-3; 10 bases are shared with TRBD2. Germline assignment: CDR1 SNHLY and CDR2 FYNNEI. The CDR3 consists of 16 residues. V dropped 4 bases and J dropped 7; count of bases not matched to a gene: 11.

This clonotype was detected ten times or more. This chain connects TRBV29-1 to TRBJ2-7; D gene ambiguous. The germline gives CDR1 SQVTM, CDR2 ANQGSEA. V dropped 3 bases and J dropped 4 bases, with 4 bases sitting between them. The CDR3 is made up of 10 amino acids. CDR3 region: CSVDGYEQYF. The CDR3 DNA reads TGCAGCGTTGACGGTTACGAGCAGTACTTC.

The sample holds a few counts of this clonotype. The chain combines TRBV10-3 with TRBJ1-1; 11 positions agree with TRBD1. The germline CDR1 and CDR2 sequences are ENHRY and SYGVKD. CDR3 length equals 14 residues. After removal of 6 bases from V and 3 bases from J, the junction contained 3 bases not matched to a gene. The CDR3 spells CAISGQGADTEAFF. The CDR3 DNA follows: TGTGCCATCAGCGGACAGGGGGCGGACACTGAAGCTTTCTTT.

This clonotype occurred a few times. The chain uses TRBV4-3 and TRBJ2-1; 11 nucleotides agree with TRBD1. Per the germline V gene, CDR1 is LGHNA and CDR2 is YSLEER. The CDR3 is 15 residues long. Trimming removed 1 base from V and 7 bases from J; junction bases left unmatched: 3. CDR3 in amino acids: CASSQAGQGGNEQFF. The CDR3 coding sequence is TGCGCCAGCAGCCAAGCGGGACAGGGGGGGAATGAGCAGTTCTTC.

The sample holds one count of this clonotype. The CDR3 spells CASSPEQIYYEQYF. The CDR3 DNA sequence: TGTGCCAGCTCACCGGAACAGATATACTACGAGCAGTACTTC. The V gene is TRBV18, the J gene TRBJ2-7; D remains ambiguous. The CDR3 contains 14 residues. V was pared by 3 bases and J by 3 bases, with 12 bases between. The V gene's germline CDR1 is KGHSH and CDR2 LQKENI.

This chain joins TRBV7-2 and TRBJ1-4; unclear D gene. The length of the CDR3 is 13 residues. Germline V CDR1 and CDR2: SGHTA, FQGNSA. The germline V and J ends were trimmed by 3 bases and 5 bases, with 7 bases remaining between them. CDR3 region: CASSLGTNEKLFF. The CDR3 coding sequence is TGTGCCAGCAGCTTGGGCACAAATGAAAAACTGTTTTTT.

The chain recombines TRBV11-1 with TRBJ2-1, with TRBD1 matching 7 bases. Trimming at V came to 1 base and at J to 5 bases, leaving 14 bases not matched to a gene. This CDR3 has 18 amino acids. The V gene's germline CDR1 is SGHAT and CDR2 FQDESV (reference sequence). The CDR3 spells CASSLGFTGAYRNNEQFF. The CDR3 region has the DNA TGTGCCAGCAGCTTAGGGTTCACAGGGGCGTATCGGAACAATGAGCAGTTCTTC.

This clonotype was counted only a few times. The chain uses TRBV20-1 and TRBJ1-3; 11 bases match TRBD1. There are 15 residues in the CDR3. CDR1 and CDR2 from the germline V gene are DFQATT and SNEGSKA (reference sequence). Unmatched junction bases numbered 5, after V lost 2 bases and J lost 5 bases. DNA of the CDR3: TGCAGTGCTAGAAGGACAGGGGGCGGAAGAAACACCATATATTTT. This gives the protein CSARRTGGGRNTIYF.

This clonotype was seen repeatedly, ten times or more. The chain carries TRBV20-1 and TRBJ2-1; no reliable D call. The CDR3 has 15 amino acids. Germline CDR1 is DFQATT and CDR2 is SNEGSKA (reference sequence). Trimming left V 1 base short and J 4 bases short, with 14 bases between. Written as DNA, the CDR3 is TGCAGTGCTAGAGGTGGGGTGGTTATTTACAATGAGCAGTTCTTC. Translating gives CSARGGVVIYNEQFF.

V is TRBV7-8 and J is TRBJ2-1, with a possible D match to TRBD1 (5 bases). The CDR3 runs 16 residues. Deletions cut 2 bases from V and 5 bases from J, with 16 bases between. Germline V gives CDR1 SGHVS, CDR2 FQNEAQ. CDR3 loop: CASSLIRTTAHNEQFF. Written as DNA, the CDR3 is TGTGCCAGCAGCTTAATCAGGACAACTGCCCACAATGAGCAGTTCTTC. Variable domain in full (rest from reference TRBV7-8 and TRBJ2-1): GAGVSQSPRYKVAKRGQDVALRCDPISGHVSLFWYQQALGQGPEFLTYFQNEAQLDKSGLPSDRFFAERPEGSVSTLKIQRTQQEDSAVYLCASSLIRTTAHNEQFFGPGTRLTVL.

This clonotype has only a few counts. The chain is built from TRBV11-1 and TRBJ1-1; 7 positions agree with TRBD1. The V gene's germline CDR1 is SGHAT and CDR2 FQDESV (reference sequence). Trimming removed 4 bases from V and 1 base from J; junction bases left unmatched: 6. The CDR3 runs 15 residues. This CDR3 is CASSSLTGKNTEAFF. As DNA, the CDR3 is TGTGCCAGCAGCTCCCTGACAGGGAAGAACACTGAAGCTTTCTTT.

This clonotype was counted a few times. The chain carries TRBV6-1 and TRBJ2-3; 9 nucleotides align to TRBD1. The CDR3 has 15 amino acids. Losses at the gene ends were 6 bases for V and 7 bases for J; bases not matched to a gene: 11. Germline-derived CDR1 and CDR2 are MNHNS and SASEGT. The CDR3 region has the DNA TGTGCCAGCAGGAATACAGGGGGCCCAACGAATACGCAGTATTTT. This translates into CASRNTGGPTNTQYF.